A selection of T cell receptor beta chains follows, all from one sample in a study of cytomegalovirus exposure and HLA in healthy donors. Libraries were prepared by immunoSEQ multiplex PCR; TCRdb keeps only in-frame clonotypes and omits some of them. Of about 180,000 clones in the sample, about 78% were seen once. Material for sequencing was PBMCs. The receptors were gathered from a man aged 60-69 years in good health and CMV-seronegative. Each CDR3 is given with its conserved first and last residue. The D gene is left open where the match is weak. Expanded clones are given a class, and other clones once, few, many or no size at all.

CDR3 | DNA | J | D | V | size
CASSPPDRAGQPQNF | TGTGCCAGCAGCCCCCCGGACAGGGCTGGGCAGCCCCAGAATTTT | TRBJ1-5 | TRBD1 | TRBV28 | .
CASSVRDSHEAFF | TGTGCCAGCAGTGTCCGGGACAGCCACGAAGCTTTCTTT | TRBJ1-1 | TRBD1 | TRBV25-1 | once
CASTSGGEETQYF | TGTGCCAGCACAAGCGGGGGGGAAGAGACCCAGTACTTC | TRBJ2-5 | TRBD2 | TRBV2 | .
CASTLSGTGIDEQFF | TGTGCCAGCACCCTAAGCGGGACAGGGATCGATGAGCAGTTCTTC | TRBJ2-1 | TRBD1 | TRBV7-9 | few
CASSILGTASPSGANVLTF | TGTGCCAGTAGTATCCTGGGGACAGCCTCCCCTTCTGGGGCCAACGTCCTGACTTTC | TRBJ2-6 | TRBD1 | TRBV19 | .
CASSIGTGGYNEQFF | TGTGCCAGCAGCATCGGGACAGGGGGGTACAATGAGCAGTTCTTC | TRBJ2-1 | TRBD1 | TRBV7-9 | .
CASSGGQGRRSPLHF | TGTGCCAGCAGTGGGGGACAGGGACGGCGTTCACCCCTCCACTTT | TRBJ1-6 | TRBD1 | TRBV6-5 | few
CSAGTGTGIGNPEAFF | TGCAGCGCCGGGACCGGGACAGGGATCGGGAACCCTGAAGCTTTCTTT | TRBJ1-1 | TRBD1 | TRBV29-1 | .
CAGIAGVYEQYF | TGTGCCGGAATAGCGGGGGTCTACGAGCAGTACTTC | TRBJ2-7 | TRBD2 | TRBV2 | few
CSVATGSMNTEAFF | TGCAGCGTCGCAACAGGGTCCATGAACACTGAAGCTTTCTTT | TRBJ1-1 | . | TRBV29-1 | .
CSVQGGRDTEAFF | TGCAGCGTACAGGGTGGCAGGGACACTGAAGCTTTCTTT | TRBJ1-1 | . | TRBV29-1 | .
CASMVSGPTYEQYF | TGTGCCAGCATGGTTAGCGGTCCCACCTACGAGCAGTACTTC | TRBJ2-7 | . | TRBV28 | .
CASSPTANYGYTF | TGTGCCAGTAGTCCCACTGCTAACTATGGCTACACCTTC | TRBJ1-2 | . | TRBV19 | .
CASRPGTGNAFF | TGTGCCAGCAGACCGGGGACAGGGAACGCTTTCTTT | TRBJ1-1 | TRBD1 | TRBV25-1 | .
CASRSTGDYEQYF | TGTGCCAGCAGATCGACAGGGGACTACGAGCAGTACTTC | TRBJ2-7 | TRBD1 | TRBV5-6 | .
CASSLGDTRNSYEQYF | TGTGCCAGCAGTTTAGGGGACACCCGAAACTCCTACGAGCAGTACTTC | TRBJ2-7 | . | TRBV27 | .
CASSPERETQYF | TGCGCCAGCAGCCCCGAACGGGAGACCCAGTACTTC | TRBJ2-5 | . | TRBV10-2 | .
CASSFAGGLGETQYF | TGTGCCAGCAGCTTTGCGGGAGGGCTGGGGGAGACCCAGTACTTC | TRBJ2-5 | TRBD2 | TRBV5-4 | .
CASSLGWESSGYTF | TGTGCCAGCAGCTTAGGGTGGGAGTCGAGTGGCTACACCTTC | TRBJ1-2 | . | TRBV11-3 | .
CASSEVLRGSSYEQYF | TGTGCCAGCAGTGAAGTACTGCGGGGAAGCTCCTACGAGCAGTACTTC | TRBJ2-7 | . | TRBV2 | .
CASSLSPVSAGDPYEQYF | TGTGCCAGCAGTTTATCTCCCGTTTCGGCGGGAGACCCTTACGAGCAGTACTTC | TRBJ2-7 | TRBD2 | TRBV28 | .
CSVTTTGGTEAFF | TGCAGCGTGACCACGACAGGGGGCACTGAAGCTTTCTTT | TRBJ1-1 | TRBD1 | TRBV29-1 | few
CASSRTSGGTTDTQYF | TGTGCCAGTAGTCGGACTAGCGGGGGGACCACAGATACGCAGTATTTT | TRBJ2-3 | TRBD2 | TRBV19 | .
CASRGTGLAGQQFF | TGTGCCAGTAGGGGAACAGGCCTAGCGGGTCAGCAGTTCTTC | TRBJ2-1 | TRBD2 | TRBV19 | .
CASSQDRGRGHGYTF | TGTGCCAGCAGCCAAGATCGGGGCAGGGGGCATGGCTACACCTTC | TRBJ1-2 | TRBD1 | TRBV14 | .
CANPGQGVIGRAYEQYF | TGTGCCAACCCGGGACAGGGGGTAATCGGGAGGGCCTACGAGCAGTACTTC | TRBJ2-7 | TRBD1 | TRBV6-7 | once
CASIQGGNSPLHF | TGTGCCAGCATCCAGGGAGGGAATTCACCCCTCCACTTT | TRBJ1-6 | . | TRBV2 | .
CASTETGSGGHTQYF | TGTGCCAGTACCGAGACAGGGTCCGGAGGACATACGCAGTATTTT | TRBJ2-3 | TRBD1 | TRBV19 | .
CAISDSGQGVSGQFF | TGTGCCATCAGTGACTCGGGACAGGGGGTATCTGGGCAGTTCTTC | TRBJ2-1 | TRBD1 | TRBV10-3 | .
CASSLRLSGTAYEQYF | TGCGCCAGCAGCTTGCGCCTTTCCGGGACAGCCTACGAGCAGTACTTC | TRBJ2-7 | TRBD1 | TRBV5-1 | .
CASSQGTSNQPQHF | TGTGCCAGCAGTCAGGGGACGAGCAATCAGCCCCAGCATTTT | TRBJ1-5 | . | TRBV9 | .
CASSARGAETQYF | TGTGCCAGCAGTGCTCGGGGGGCCGAGACCCAGTACTTC | TRBJ2-5 | . | TRBV6-1 | .
CASSQDFDTDTDTQYF | TGCGCCAGCAGCCAAGATTTCGACACAGACACAGATACGCAGTATTTT | TRBJ2-3 | . | TRBV4-3 | .
CASSLFYRESFSMFF | TGCGCCAGCAGCTTGTTTTACAGGGAGAGTTTTTCGATGTTTTTT | TRBJ2-2 | . | TRBV5-1 | .
CASNPLAGGTDTQYF | TGTGCCAGCAACCCACTAGCGGGAGGAACAGATACGCAGTATTTT | TRBJ2-3 | TRBD2 | TRBV6-6 | few
CASRLDEGWNTIYF | TGTGCCAGCAGACTTGATGAGGGCTGGAACACCATATATTTT | TRBJ1-3 | . | TRBV6-5 | .
CASSLARGRSYEQYF | TGTGCCAGCAGTTTAGCCAGGGGGCGGTCCTACGAGCAGTACTTC | TRBJ2-7 | TRBD1 | TRBV28 | few
CASSFRVETSGFVWF | TGTGCCAGCAGCTTCCGAGTTGAGACTAGCGGGTTTGTATGGTTC | TRBJ2-7 | TRBD2 | TRBV5-8 | .
CSVASGRKGSGANVLTF | TGCAGCGTTGCCTCCGGGCGAAAGGGGTCTGGGGCCAACGTCCTGACTTTC | TRBJ2-6 | . | TRBV29-1 | .
CASSLGGHGNQPQHF | TGTGCCAGTAGTCTCGGGGGGCATGGCAATCAGCCCCAGCATTTT | TRBJ1-5 | . | TRBV19 | .
CASSAFSGNTIYF | TGTGCCAGCAGTGCGTTCTCTGGAAACACCATATATTTT | TRBJ1-3 | . | TRBV6-1 | .
CASSVLIGTSDRYNEQFF | TGTGCCAGCAGTGTATTGATTGGGACTAGTGATCGTTACAATGAGCAGTTCTTC | TRBJ2-1 | TRBD2 | TRBV2 | few
CSVGQDSLREQYF | TGCAGCGTAGGACAAGACAGCCTACGAGAGCAGTACTTC | TRBJ2-7 | . | TRBV29-1 | .
CASSPTRVGRVEQYF | TGTGCCAGCAGCCCAACGCGGGTGGGGAGGGTCGAGCAGTACTTC | TRBJ2-7 | TRBD2 | TRBV7-2 | .
CASSTTRGGEQFF | TGTGCCAGCAGTACCACCCGAGGGGGTGAGCAGTTCTTC | TRBJ2-1 | . | TRBV27 | .
CASSSGVREGSNEQFF | TGTGCCAGCAGCTCAGGCGTGCGGGAGGGGTCCAATGAGCAGTTCTTC | TRBJ2-1 | TRBD2 | TRBV5-4 | .